The 28 T cell receptor beta chains in this list originate from one sample, sequenced in a study of CD8 T cells in Susac syndrome. Reverse transcription of about 0.45 to 1 ug RNA was performed with random hexamers. MiXCR, run by TCRdb on the immunoSEQ multiplex PCR reads, gives a single entry per CDR3 protein. The table has tens of thousands of distinct CDR3 sequences, about 96% seen once. Sequencing was carried out using CD8+ T cells from PBMCs. These TCRs come from a human donor with Susac syndrome.

This clonotype was seen only once. The CDR3 coding sequence is TGTGCCAGCAGCTTGGAGTGGATGAACTATGGCTACACCTTC. Its translation is CASSLEWMNYGYTF. This chain joins TRBV5-6 and TRBJ1-2; D not resolved. Per the germline V gene, CDR1 is SGHDT and CDR2 is YYEEEE. The CDR3 length is 14 residues. V was trimmed by 0 bases and J by 2 bases, leaving 8 bases between them.

The V gene is TRBV3-1, the J gene TRBJ2-3, with D possibly being TRBD1 (6 bases). The CDR3 has 17 residues. Deletions cut 0 bases from V and 2 bases from J, with 15 bases between. Germline V gives CDR1 LGHDT, CDR2 YNNKEL (reference sequence). CDR3 nucleotide sequence: TGTGCCAGCAGCCAAGATTCGGGACACCCCCCCACAGATACGCAGTATTTT. Amino acids: CASSQDSGHPPTDTQYF.

CDR3 sequence reads: CAWSGFEGQQFTEAFF. CDR3 in DNA: TGTGCCTGGAGTGGGTTTGAGGGACAACAGTTCACTGAAGCTTTCTTT. The J gene is TRBJ1-1, the V gene TRBV30; maybe TRBD1 (6 bases). The germline V gene has CDR1 GTSNPN and CDR2 SVGIG (reference sequence). The ends were cut back, 1 base at V and 4 bases at J, with 19 bases in the middle. This CDR3 is 16 amino acids long.

This sequence joins TRBV6-5 and TRBJ1-6; D is perhaps TRBD1 (5 bases). The CDR3 extends over 15 amino acids. V was clipped by 4 bases and J by 7 bases, with 14 bases between them. CDR1 is MNHEY and CDR2 is SVGAGI in the germline V gene. The CDR3 nucleotides are TGTGCCAGCAGTTTTGACAGAGAACTCAATTCACCCCTCCACTTT. Translated: CASSFDRELNSPLHF.

The chain joins TRBV12-3 or TRBV12-4 to TRBJ2-1; maybe TRBD1 (6 bases). Between the trimmed V and J ends, which lost 6 bases and 1 base, there was a span of 16 bases. This CDR3 region has 16 residues. The CDR3, as DNA: TGTGCCAGCAGCTCGGGGCAGGGGATATCCTACAATGAGCAGTTCTTC. Protein sequence: CASSSGQGISYNEQFF.

This clonotype was seen only once. The chain couples TRBV5-1 to TRBJ1-4, with D possibly matching TRBD1 (6 bases). With 0 bases removed from V and 1 base from J, the gap between germline ends came to 10 bases. The CDR3 contains 16 residues. The germline V gene has CDR1 SGHRS and CDR2 YFSETQ. This chain's CDR3 is CASSLEGQRTNEKLFF. In DNA form, the CDR3 reads TGCGCCAGCAGCTTGGAAGGACAGAGAACTAATGAAAAACTGTTTTTT.

This clonotype was seen only once. This sequence joins TRBV2 and TRBJ1-1; D uncertain. Germline loops: CDR1 SNHLY, CDR2 FYNNEI. The CDR3 is 12 amino acids. Trimming removed 6 bases at V and 3 bases at J, with 8 bases between. In nucleotides, the CDR3 is TGTGCCAGCAGCAACATGGACACTGAAGCTTTCTTT. It is translated as CASSNMDTEAFF. The variable domain in full, completed from reference TRBV2 and TRBJ1-1, reads EPEVTQTPSHQVTQMGQEVILRCVPISNHLYFYWYRQILGQKVEFLVSFYNNEISEKSEIFDDQFSVERPDGSNFTLKIRSTKLEDSAMYFCASSNMDTEAFFGQGTRLTVV.

The chain has TRBV30 and TRBJ1-2; D is unclear. Germline CDR1 is GTSNPN and CDR2 is SVGIG (reference sequence). The CDR3 totals 11 residues. Trimming cost V 4 bases and J 4 bases, with 7 bases left between them. The CDR3 nucleotides are TGTGCCTGGACACAGAGCTATGGCTACACCTTC. Its protein is CAWTQSYGYTF.

This sequence joins TRBV20-1 and TRBJ1-6; D is uncertain. Germline lookup yields CDR1 DFQATT and CDR2 SNEGSKA (reference sequence). The CDR3 contains 14 residues. V was clipped by 3 bases and J by 5 bases, with 11 bases between them. This CDR3 is CSASSFVDNSPLHF. The CDR3 nucleotides read TGCAGTGCTAGCTCGTTTGTGGATAATTCACCCCTCCACTTT.

The chain has TRBV5-1 and TRBJ2-1; D could derive from TRBD1 or TRBD2 (6 bases each). Germline assignment: CDR1 SGHRS and CDR2 YFSETQ. With 0 bases removed from V and 7 bases from J, the gap between germline ends came to 11 bases. The CDR3 loop spans 14 amino acids. CDR3 loop: CASSLGGAGNEQFF. The CDR3 DNA sequence: TGCGCCAGCAGCTTGGGGGGGGCAGGGAATGAGCAGTTCTTC.

The rearrangement uses TRBV12-3 or TRBV12-4 and TRBJ1-2, with unresolved D. The length of the CDR3 is 12 residues. Deletions cut 0 bases from V and 4 bases from J, with 3 bases between. The CDR3 is CASSLAGYGYTF. Here the CDR3 DNA reads TGTGCCAGCAGTTTAGCAGGCTATGGCTACACCTTC.

The CDR3 sequence: CASSPGGTDTQYF. The CDR3 DNA sequence: TGTGCCAGCTCACCGGGCGGGACAGATACGCAGTATTTT. The chain couples TRBV18 to TRBJ2-3, with a possible D match to TRBD2 (5 bases). This CDR3 contains 13 residues. V gave up 3 bases and J gave up 3 bases, with 7 bases separating them. CDR1 and CDR2 from the germline V gene are KGHSH and LQKENI.

The rearrangement uses TRBV27 and TRBJ1-2, with 10 bases lining up with TRBD1. The J segment lost 6 bases and the V segment lost 6 bases, leaving 4 bases of the junction unmatched. Germline V gives CDR1 MNHEY, CDR2 SMNVEV (reference sequence). The CDR3 is made up of 13 amino acids. The DNA of the CDR3 is TGTGCCAGCAGCGGGACAGGGGTGGATGGCTACACCTTC. Its translation is CASSGTGVDGYTF.

The chain carries TRBV25-1 and TRBJ2-1, with 8 bases matching TRBD1. Per the germline V gene, CDR1 is MGHDK and CDR2 is SYGVNS. The V segment lost 4 bases and the J segment 12 bases; nucleotides outside the gene matches: 8. The CDR3 sequence is 13 residues long. CDR3 in DNA: TGTGCCAGCAGTGGGACAGGGTGGGGGCGGCAGTTCTTC. Residues: CASSGTGWGRQFF. Supplemented by reference TRBV25-1 and TRBJ2-1, the full variable domain reads EADIYQTPRYLVIGTGKKITLECSQTMGHDKMYWYQQDPGMELHLIHYSYGVNSTEKGDLSSESTVSRIRTEHFPLTLESARPSHTSQYLCASSGTGWGRQFFGPGTRLTVL.

The chain couples TRBV7-9 to TRBJ2-1; 10 bases are a match to TRBD2. Per germline, CDR1 SEHNR and CDR2 FQNEAQ (reference sequence). Trimming at V came to 3 bases and at J to 8 bases, leaving 10 bases not matched to a gene. The CDR3 covers 16 residues. The CDR3 bases are TGTGCCAGCAGCTTCGAAGGGAGCGGGGGGGCGCATGAGCAGTTCTTC. Amino acid sequence: CASSFEGSGGAHEQFF.

The chain carries TRBV18 and TRBJ2-7; maybe TRBD2 (6 bases). Trimming removed 3 bases from V and 3 bases from J, with 24 bases in between. The CDR3 sequence is 18 residues long. Germline loops: CDR1 KGHSH, CDR2 LQKENI. CDR3: CASSPQEGTGTPIYEQYF. The CDR3 coding sequence is TGTGCCAGCTCACCCCAGGAGGGGACCGGAACGCCCATCTACGAGCAGTACTTC.

Only one count was recorded for this clonotype. The chain is built from TRBV20-1 and TRBJ2-1; no reliable D call. Germline CDR1 DFQATT, CDR2 SNEGSKA (reference sequence). The V gene lost 6 bases and the J gene lost 3 bases, with 3 bases spanning the gap. This CDR3 is built from 10 residues. The CDR3 DNA reads as TGCAGTGCGTACTACAATGAGCAGTTCTTC. Residues: CSAYYNEQFF.

The chain has TRBV23-1 and TRBJ1-1; the D gene is possibly TRBD1 (6 bases). TRBV23-1 is an ORF for which the function is uncertain. V was trimmed by 5 bases and J by 6 bases, leaving 16 bases between them. The CDR3 covers 14 residues. The CDR3 DNA reads TGCGCCAGCAGTTACAGGGCCTTGGCCCCTGAAGCTTTCTTT. Translation: CASSYRALAPEAFF.

The J gene is TRBJ2-7, the V gene TRBV5-4, with D unresolved. This CDR3 region has 15 residues. The germline CDR1 and CDR2 sequences are SGHNT and YYREEE (reference sequence). V lost 4 bases, J lost 0 bases, and 14 bases lay in between. The CDR3 loop is CASSPISGFSYEQYF. The CDR3 DNA is TGTGCCAGCAGCCCCATTTCGGGTTTCTCCTACGAGCAGTACTTC.

The chain recombines TRBV5-8 with TRBJ2-5; D ambiguous. In germline, CDR1 is SGHTS, CDR2 YDEGEE. V lost 6 bases, J lost 5 bases, and 2 bases lay in between. This CDR3 is 9 amino acids long. The CDR3 reads CASIETQYF. The CDR3 region has the DNA TGTGCCAGCATCGAGACCCAGTACTTC.

This chain connects TRBV29-1 to TRBJ1-3, with D tentatively TRBD1 (5 bases). The CDR3 has 11 residues. The V gene's germline CDR1 is SQVTM and CDR2 ANQGSEA. The V and J ends lost 3 bases and 7 bases respectively, with 7 bases between them. The CDR3 loop reads CSVDGGNTIYF. The CDR3 bases are TGCAGCGTTGACGGGGGGAACACCATATATTTT.

The chain links TRBV30 to TRBJ2-5, with D possibly matching TRBD1 (5 bases). Germline V lookup: CDR1 GTSNPN, CDR2 SVGIG (reference sequence). V was cut by 8 bases and J by 3 bases, with 13 bases left in between. The length of the CDR3 is 12 residues. The CDR3 here is CARNWGKETQYF. The CDR3, as DNA: TGTGCCCGGAACTGGGGCAAAGAGACCCAGTACTTC. Full variable domain (missing parts from reference TRBV30 and TRBJ2-5): SQTIHQWPATLVQPVGSPLSLECTVEGTSNPNLYWYRQAAGRGLQLLFYSVGIGQISSEVPQNLSASRPQDRQFILSSKKLLLSDSGFYLCARNWGKETQYFGPGTRLLVL.

V gene TRBV7-9 combines with J gene TRBJ2-7, with 8 bases that match TRBD2. The CDR3 is 13 amino acids. V gave up 8 bases and J gave up 6 bases; unmatched junction bases: 9. The germline V gene encodes CDR1 SEHNR and CDR2 FQNEAQ (reference sequence). The DNA of the CDR3 is TGTGCCAGCCGGGGCGGGGGGCAAGTCGAGCAGTACTTC. This translates into CASRGGGQVEQYF.

This clonotype was detected only once. As DNA, the CDR3 is TGTGCCAGCTCCCAAGCGGGGGGTAAAGAGACCCAGTACTTC. This encodes CASSQAGGKETQYF. V gene TRBV18 combines with J gene TRBJ2-5; 9 nucleotides match TRBD2. J lost 3 bases, V lost 6 bases, and 5 bases had no gene match. The CDR3 runs 14 residues. Germline loops: CDR1 KGHSH, CDR2 LQKENI.

The rearrangement links TRBV12-5 to TRBJ1-2; TRBD1 might be the D (5 bases). The ends were cut back, 0 bases at V and 4 bases at J, with 18 bases in the middle. In germline, CDR1 is LGHNT, CDR2 FRNRAP. The CDR3 has 17 amino acids. CDR3 nucleotide sequence: TGTGCTAGTGGTTTGGTACGTGGTGTGGGACCGACCTATGGCTACACCTTC. Translated: CASGLVRGVGPTYGYTF.

This rearrangement joins TRBV29-1 to TRBJ2-1; the D gene is possibly TRBD2 (5 bases). The CDR3 consists of 15 residues. Trimming pared 1 base from V and 7 bases from J, leaving 17 bases between. Germline loops: CDR1 SQVTM, CDR2 ANQGSEA. The CDR3 coding sequence is TGCAGCGTTGAAGGAGGAGGCTCCCGAGGAAATGAGCAGTTCTTC. Translating it yields CSVEGGGSRGNEQFF.

The table lists this clonotype with a count of one. The V and J genes are TRBV3-1 and TRBJ2-3; no firm D call. From germline, CDR1 is LGHDT and CDR2 YNNKEL (reference sequence). Trimming shortened V by 1 base and J by 0 bases, and 8 bases separated the two germline ends. This CDR3 is 15 amino acids long. This chain's CDR3 is CASSQAPASTDTQYF. The CDR3 nucleotides are TGTGCCAGCAGCCAAGCTCCCGCTAGCACAGATACGCAGTATTTT.

V usage is TRBV30 and J usage is TRBJ1-4, with 8 bases identical to TRBD1. Germline V gives CDR1 GTSNPN, CDR2 SVGIG (reference sequence). The CDR3 has 15 residues. V lost 5 bases and J lost 2; bases outside the gene matches: 7. The CDR3, as DNA: TGTGCCTGGGGACAGGGAAGCGGCACTAATGAAAAACTGTTTTTT. Its protein is CAWGQGSGTNEKLFF. The variable domain in full, completed from reference TRBV30 and TRBJ1-4, reads SQTIHQWPATLVQPVGSPLSLECTVEGTSNPNLYWYRQAAGRGLQLLFYSVGIGQISSEVPQNLSASRPQDRQFILSSKKLLLSDSGFYLCAWGQGSGTNEKLFFGSGTQLSVL.